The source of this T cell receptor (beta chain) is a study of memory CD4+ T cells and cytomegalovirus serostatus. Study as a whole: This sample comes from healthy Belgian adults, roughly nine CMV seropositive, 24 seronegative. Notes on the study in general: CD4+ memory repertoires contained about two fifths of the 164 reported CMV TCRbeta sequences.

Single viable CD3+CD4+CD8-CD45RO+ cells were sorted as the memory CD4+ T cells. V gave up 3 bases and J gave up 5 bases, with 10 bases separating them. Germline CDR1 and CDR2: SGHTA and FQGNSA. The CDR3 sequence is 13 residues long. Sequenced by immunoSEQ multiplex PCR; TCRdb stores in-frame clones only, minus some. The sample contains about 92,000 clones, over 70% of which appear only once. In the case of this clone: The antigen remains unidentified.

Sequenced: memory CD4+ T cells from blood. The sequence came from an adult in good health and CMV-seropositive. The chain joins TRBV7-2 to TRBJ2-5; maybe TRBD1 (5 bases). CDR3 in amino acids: CASSLSPGETQYF. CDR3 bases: TGTGCCAGCAGCTTGTCACCAGGGGAGACCCAGTACTTC.